This T cell receptor (beta chain) appears in the sequencing data of a study of breast tumors, draining lymph nodes, adjacent tissues. Study outcomes and limitations: Tumor TCR diversity was below lymph nodes but above nontumor tissue. Tumor T cell lymph node origin was a supported hypothesis, not proven. Compared with basal-like, luminal-like tumors shared significantly more repertoire with nontumor tissue.

Concerning this clonotype: Its matching antigen is unknown.

The CDR3 sequence is 13 residues long. V lost 3 bases to trimming and J lost 4 bases; unmatched junction nucleotides: 1. CDR1 and CDR2 (germline): SGHTA, FQGTGA. TCRdb independently ran MiXCR on the multiplex PCR reads; one entry per CDR3 protein. Of some 31,000 distinct CDR3 sequences in the sample, under 80% were seen once. This receptor was identified in a female donor with breast cancer. Some clones in this sample may be carry-over from other donors' samples. The chain couples TRBV7-3 to TRBJ2-5; 8 nucleotides line up with TRBD2. Specimen: breast tumor tissue. The CDR3 bases are TGTGCCAGCAGCTTCGGGGGGGGAGAGACCCAGTACTTC. Protein product: CASSFGGGETQYF.